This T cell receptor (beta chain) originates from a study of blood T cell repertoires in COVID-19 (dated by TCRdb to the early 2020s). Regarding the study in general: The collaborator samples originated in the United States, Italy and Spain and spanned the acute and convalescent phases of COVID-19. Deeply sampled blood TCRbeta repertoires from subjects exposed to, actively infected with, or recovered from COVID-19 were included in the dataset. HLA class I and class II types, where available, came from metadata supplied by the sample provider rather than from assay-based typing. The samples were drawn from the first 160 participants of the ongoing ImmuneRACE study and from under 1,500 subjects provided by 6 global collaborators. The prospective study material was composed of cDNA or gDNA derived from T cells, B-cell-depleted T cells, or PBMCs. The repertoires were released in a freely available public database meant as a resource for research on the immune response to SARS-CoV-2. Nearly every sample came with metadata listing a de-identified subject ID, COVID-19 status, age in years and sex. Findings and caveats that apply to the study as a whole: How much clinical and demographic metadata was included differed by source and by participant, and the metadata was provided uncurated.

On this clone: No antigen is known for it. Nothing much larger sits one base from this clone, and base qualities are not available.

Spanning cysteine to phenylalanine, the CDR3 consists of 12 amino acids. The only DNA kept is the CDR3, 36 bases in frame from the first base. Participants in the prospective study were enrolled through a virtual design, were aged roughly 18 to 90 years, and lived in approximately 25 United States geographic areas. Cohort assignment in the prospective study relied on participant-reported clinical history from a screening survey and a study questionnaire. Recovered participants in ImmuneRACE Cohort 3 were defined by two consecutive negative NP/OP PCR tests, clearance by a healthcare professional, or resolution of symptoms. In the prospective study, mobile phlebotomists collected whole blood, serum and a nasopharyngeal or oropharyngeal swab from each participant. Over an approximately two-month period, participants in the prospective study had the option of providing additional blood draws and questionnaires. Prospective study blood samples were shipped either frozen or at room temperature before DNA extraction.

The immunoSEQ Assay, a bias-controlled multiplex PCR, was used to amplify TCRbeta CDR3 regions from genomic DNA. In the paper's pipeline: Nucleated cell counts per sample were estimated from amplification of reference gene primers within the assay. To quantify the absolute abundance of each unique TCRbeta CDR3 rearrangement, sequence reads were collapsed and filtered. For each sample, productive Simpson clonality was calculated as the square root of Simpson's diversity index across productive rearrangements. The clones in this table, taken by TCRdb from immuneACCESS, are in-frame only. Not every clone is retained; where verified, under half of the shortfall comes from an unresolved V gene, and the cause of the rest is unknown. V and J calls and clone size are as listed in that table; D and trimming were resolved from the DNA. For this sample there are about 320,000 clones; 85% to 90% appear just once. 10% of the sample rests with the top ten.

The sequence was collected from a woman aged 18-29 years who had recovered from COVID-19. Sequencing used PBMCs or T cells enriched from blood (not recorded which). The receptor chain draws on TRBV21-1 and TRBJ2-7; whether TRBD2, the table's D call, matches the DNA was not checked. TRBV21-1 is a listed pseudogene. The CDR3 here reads CASSISGYEQYF. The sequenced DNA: TGTGCCAGCAGCATCAGCGGTTACGAGCAGTACTTC.